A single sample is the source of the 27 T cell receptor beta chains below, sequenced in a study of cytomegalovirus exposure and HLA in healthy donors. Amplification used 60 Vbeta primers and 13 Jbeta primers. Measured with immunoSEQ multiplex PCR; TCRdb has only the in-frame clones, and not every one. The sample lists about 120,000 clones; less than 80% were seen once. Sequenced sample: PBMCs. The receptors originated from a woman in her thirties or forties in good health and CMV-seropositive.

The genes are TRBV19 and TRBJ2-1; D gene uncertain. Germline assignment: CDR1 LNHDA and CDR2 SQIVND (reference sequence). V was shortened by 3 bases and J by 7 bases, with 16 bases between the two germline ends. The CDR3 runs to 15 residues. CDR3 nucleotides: TGTGCCAGTAGTATTACGGCGGTAAGCAGAAATGAGCAGTTCTTC. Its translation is CASSITAVSRNEQFF.

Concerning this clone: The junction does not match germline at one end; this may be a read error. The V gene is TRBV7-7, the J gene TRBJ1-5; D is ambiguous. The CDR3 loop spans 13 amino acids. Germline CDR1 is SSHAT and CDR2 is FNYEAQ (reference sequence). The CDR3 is CASSLGVGQPQHF. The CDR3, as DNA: TGTGCTAGCAGCTTAGGCGTCGGTCAGCCCCAGCATTTT.

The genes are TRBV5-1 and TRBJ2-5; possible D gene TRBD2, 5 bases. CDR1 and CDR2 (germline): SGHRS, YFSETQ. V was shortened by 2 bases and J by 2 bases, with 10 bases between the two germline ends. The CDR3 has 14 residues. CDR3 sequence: CASSFRGGQETQYF. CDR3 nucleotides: TGCGCCAGCAGCTTCCGAGGAGGACAAGAGACCCAGTACTTC. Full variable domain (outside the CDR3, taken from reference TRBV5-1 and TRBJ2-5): KAGVTQTPRYLIKTRGQQVTLSCSPISGHRSVSWYQQTPGQGLQFLFEYFSETQRNKGNFPGRFSGRQFSNSRSEMNVSTLELGDSALYLCASSFRGGQETQYFGPGTRLLVL.

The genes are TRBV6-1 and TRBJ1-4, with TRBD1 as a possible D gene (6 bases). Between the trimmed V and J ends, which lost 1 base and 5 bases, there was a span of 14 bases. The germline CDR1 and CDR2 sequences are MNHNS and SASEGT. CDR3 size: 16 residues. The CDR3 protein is CASSEGGLFQNEKLFF. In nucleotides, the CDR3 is TGTGCCAGCAGTGAAGGGGGGCTGTTTCAGAATGAAAAACTGTTTTTT.

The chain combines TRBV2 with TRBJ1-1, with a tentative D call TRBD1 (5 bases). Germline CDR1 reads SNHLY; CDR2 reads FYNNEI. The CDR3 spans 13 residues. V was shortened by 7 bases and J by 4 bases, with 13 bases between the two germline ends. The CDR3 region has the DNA TGTGCCAGCACGGTGGAGGGACGCACTGAAGCTTTCTTT. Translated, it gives CASTVEGRTEAFF.

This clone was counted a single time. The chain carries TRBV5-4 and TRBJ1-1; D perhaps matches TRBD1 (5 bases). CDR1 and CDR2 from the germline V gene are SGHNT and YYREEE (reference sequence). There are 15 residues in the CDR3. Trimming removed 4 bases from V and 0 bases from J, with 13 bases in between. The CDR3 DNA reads TGTGCCAGCAGCGGGACTGTTGAGATGAACACTGAAGCTTTCTTT. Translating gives CASSGTVEMNTEAFF.

The CDR3 DNA follows: TGTGCCAGCAGCTTGGGACAGGATCATGGAAACACCATATATTTT. It specifies CASSLGQDHGNTIYF. The chain couples TRBV13 to TRBJ1-3; 8 nucleotides match TRBD1. CDR1 PRHDT and CDR2 FYEKMQ come from the germline V gene (reference sequence). This CDR3 is 15 amino acids long. With V trimmed by 3 bases and J by 3 bases, 4 bases remained unmatched.

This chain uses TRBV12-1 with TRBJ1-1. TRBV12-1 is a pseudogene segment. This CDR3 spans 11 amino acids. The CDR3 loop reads CAGRRNTEAFF. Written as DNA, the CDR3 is TGTGCCGGCCGGAGAAACACTGAAGCTTTCTTT.

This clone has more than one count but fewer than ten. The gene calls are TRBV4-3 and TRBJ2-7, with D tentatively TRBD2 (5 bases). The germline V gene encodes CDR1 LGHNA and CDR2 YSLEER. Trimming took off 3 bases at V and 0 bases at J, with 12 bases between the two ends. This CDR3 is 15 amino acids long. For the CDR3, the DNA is TGCGCCAGCAGCCACCAGACGGGAAGCTCCTACGAGCAGTACTTC. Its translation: CASSHQTGSSYEQYF.

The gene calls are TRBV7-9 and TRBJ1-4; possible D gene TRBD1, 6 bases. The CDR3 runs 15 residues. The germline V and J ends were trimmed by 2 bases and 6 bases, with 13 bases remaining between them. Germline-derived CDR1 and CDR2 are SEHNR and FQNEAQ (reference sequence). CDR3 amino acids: CASSLPRGIDEKLFF. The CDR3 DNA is TGTGCCAGCAGCTTACCCAGGGGTATTGATGAAAAACTGTTTTTT.

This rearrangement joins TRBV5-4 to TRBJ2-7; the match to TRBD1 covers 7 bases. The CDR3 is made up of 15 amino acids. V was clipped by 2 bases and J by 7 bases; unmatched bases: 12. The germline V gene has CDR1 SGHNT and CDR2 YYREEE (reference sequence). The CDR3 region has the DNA TGTGCCAGCAGCTTTACCGGGACAGTCCTACGGGAGCAGTACTTC. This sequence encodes CASSFTGTVLREQYF.

CDR3 nucleotides: TGTGCTAGTGGTTTCGGTGACACTGAAGCTTTCTTT. Protein sequence: CASGFGDTEAFF. The gene calls are TRBV12-5 and TRBJ1-1; no clear D. V lost 3 bases and J 3 bases, leaving 5 bases between the germline ends. CDR3 length: 12 residues. Germline CDR1 reads LGHNT; CDR2 reads FRNRAP.

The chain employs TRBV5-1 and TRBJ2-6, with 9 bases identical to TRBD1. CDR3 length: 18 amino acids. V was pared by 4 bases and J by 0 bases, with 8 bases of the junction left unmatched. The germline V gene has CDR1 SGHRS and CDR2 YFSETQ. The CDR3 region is CASSATGTGISGANVLTF. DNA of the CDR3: TGCGCCAGCAGCGCAACCGGGACAGGGATCTCTGGGGCCAACGTCCTGACTTTC.

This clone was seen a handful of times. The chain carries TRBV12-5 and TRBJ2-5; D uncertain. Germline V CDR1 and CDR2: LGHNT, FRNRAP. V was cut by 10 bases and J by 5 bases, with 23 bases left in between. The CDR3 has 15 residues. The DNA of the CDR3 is TGTGCTACCTCCCGCCAGACAACCCTATGGGAGACCCAGTACTTC. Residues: CATSRQTTLWETQYF.

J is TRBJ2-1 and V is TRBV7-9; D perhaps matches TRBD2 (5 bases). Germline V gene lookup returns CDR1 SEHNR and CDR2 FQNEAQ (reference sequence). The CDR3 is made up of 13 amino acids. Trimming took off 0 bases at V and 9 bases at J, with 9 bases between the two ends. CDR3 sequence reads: CASSLAEGVEQFF. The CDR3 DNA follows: TGTGCCAGCAGCTTAGCTGAGGGAGTTGAGCAGTTCTTC. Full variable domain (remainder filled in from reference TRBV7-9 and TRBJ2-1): DTGVSQNPRHKITKRGQNVTFRCDPISEHNRLYWYRQTLGQGPEFLTYFQNEAQLEKSRLLSDRFSAERPKGSFSTLEIQRTEQGDSAMYLCASSLAEGVEQFFGPGTRLTVL.

The CDR3 region is CASSLGREDTQYF. The CDR3 DNA sequence: TGTGCCAGCAGCTTGGGGCGGGAAGATACGCAGTATTTT. This chain joins TRBV5-4 and TRBJ2-3, with a possible D match to TRBD2 (6 bases). Germline CDR1 is SGHNT and CDR2 is YYREEE (reference sequence). V was cut by 0 bases and J by 5 bases, with 7 bases left in between. The CDR3 is 13 residues long.

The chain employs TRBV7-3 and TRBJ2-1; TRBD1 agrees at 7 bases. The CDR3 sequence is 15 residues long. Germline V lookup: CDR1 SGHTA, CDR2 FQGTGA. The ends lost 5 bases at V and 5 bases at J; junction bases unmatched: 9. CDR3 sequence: CASSVTGVVNNEQFF. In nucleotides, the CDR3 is TGTGCCAGCAGCGTCACAGGGGTAGTGAACAATGAGCAGTTCTTC.

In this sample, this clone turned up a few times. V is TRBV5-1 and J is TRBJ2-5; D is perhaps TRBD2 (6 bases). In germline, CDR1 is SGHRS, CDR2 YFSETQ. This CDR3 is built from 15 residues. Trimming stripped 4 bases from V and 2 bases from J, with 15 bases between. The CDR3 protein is CASSRRGAAQETQYF. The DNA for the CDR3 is TGCGCCAGCAGCAGGAGGGGTGCAGCTCAAGAGACCCAGTACTTC.

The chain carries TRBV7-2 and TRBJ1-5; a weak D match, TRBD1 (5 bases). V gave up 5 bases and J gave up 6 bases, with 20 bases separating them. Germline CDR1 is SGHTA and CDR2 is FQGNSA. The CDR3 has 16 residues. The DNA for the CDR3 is TGTGCCAGCAGCCCCGAAGGTTCAGGGTGGGGTCAGCCCCAGCATTTT. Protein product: CASSPEGSGWGQPQHF.

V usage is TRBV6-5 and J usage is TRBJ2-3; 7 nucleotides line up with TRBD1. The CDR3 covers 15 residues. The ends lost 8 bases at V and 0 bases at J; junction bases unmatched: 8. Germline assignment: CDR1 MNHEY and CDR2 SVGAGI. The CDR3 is CASQRQGTSTDTQYF. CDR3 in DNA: TGTGCCAGCCAGAGACAGGGAACTAGCACAGATACGCAGTATTTT.

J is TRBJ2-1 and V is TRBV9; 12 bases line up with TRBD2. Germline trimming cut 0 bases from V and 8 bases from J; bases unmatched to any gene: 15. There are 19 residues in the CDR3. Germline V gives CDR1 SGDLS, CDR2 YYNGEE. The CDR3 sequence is CASSVALAGGGRTRDEQFF. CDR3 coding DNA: TGTGCCAGCAGCGTAGCTCTAGCGGGGGGGGGAAGGACCAGGGATGAGCAGTTCTTC.

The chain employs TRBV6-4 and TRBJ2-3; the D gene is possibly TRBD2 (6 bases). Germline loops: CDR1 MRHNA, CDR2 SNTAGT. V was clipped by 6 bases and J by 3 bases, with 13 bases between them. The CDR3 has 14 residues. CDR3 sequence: CASSSIGGTDTQYF. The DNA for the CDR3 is TGTGCCAGCAGCTCCATCGGGGGAACAGATACGCAGTATTTT.

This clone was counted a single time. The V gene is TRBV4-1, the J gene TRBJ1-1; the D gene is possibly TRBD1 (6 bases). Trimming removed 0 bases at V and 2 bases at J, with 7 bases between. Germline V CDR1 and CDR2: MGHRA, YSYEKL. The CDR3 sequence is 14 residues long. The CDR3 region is CASSQETGNTEAFF. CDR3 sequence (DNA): TGCGCCAGCAGCCAAGAGACAGGAAACACTGAAGCTTTCTTT.

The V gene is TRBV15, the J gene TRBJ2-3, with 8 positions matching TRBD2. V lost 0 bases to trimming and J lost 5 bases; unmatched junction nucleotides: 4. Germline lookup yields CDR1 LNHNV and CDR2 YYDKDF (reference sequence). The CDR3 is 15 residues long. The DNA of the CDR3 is TGTGCCACCAGCAGAGAGCGGGGGGCCCTAGATACGCAGTATTTT. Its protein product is CATSRERGALDTQYF.

Written as DNA, the CDR3 is TGTGCCAGCAGCTTCGGTCACTATGGCTACACCTTC. Translated: CASSFGHYGYTF. The chain uses TRBV5-6 and TRBJ1-2, with unresolved D. The CDR3 loop spans 12 amino acids. Germline loops: CDR1 SGHDT, CDR2 YYEEEE. With 2 bases removed from V and 3 bases from J, the gap between germline ends came to 5 bases.

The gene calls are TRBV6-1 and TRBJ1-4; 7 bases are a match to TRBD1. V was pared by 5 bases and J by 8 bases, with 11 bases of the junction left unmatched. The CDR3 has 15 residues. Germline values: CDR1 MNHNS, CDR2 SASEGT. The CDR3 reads CASSPRQGRGEKLFF. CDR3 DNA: TGTGCCAGCAGTCCCAGACAGGGCCGAGGCGAAAAACTGTTTTTT.

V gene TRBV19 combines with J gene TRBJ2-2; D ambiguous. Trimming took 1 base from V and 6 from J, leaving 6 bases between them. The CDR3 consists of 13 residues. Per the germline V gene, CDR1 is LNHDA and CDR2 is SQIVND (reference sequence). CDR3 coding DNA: TGTGCCAGTAGTATAGTTGAGGCCGGGGAGCTGTTTTTT. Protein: CASSIVEAGELFF. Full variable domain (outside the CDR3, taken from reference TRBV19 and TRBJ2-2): DGGITQSPKYLFRKEGQNVTLSCEQNLNHDAMYWYRQDPGQGLRLIYYSQIVNDFQKGDIAEGYSVSREKKESFPLTVTSAQKNPTAFYLCASSIVEAGELFFGEGSRLTVL.